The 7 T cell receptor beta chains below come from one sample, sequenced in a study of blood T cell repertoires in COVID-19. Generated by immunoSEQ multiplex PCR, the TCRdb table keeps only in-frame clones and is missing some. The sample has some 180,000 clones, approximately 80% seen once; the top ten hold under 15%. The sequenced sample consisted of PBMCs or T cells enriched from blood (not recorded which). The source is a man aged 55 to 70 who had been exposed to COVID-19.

CDR3 protein: CASSEVAGSEQFF. The CDR3 nucleotides are TGCGCCAGCAGTGAGGTAGCGGGAAGTGAGCAGTTCTTC. V gene TRBV10-1 combines with J gene TRBJ2-1, with 8 bases aligning to TRBD2. This CDR3 region has 13 residues. The trim removed 2 bases at V and 9 bases at J, leaving 3 bases unmatched. Per the germline V gene, CDR1 is WNHNN and CDR2 is SYGVQD (reference sequence).

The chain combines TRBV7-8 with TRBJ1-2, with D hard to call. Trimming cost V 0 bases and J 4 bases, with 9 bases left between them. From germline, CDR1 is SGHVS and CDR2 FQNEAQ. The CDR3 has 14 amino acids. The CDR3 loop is CASSLARAGYGYTF. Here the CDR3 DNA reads TGTGCCAGCAGCTTAGCGCGGGCAGGCTATGGCTACACCTTC.

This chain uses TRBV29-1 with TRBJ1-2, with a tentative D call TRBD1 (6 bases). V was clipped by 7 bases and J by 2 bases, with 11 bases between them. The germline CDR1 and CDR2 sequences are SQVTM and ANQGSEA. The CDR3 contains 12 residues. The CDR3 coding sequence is TGCAGCGCCCGAGGGGGAAACTATGGCTACACCTTC. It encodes CSARGGNYGYTF.

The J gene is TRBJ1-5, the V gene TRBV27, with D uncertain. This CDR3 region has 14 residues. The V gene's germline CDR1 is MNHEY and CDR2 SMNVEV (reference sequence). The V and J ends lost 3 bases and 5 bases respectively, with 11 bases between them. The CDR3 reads CASSLVAQYQPQHF. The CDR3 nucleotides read TGTGCCAGCAGTTTGGTCGCACAGTATCAGCCCCAGCATTTT.

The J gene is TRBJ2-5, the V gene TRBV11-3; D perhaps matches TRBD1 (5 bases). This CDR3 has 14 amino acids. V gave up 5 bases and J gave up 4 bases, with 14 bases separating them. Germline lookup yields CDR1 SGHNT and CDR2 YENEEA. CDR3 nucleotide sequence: TGTGCCAGCAGCCCAGGGTTCTCGAGAGAGACCCAGTACTTC. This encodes CASSPGFSRETQYF.

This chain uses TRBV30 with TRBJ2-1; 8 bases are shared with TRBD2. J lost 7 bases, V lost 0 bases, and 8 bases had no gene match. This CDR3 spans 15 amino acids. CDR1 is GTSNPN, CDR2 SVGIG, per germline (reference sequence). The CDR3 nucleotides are TGTGCCTGGAGTGTACCGGGACTAGGAGGGAATGAGCAGTTCTTC. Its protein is CAWSVPGLGGNEQFF. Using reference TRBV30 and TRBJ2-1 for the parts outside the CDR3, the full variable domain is SQTIHQWPATLVQPVGSPLSLECTVEGTSNPNLYWYRQAAGRGLQLLFYSVGIGQISSEVPQNLSASRPQDRQFILSSKKLLLSDSGFYLCAWSVPGLGGNEQFFGPGTRLTVL.

The CDR3 protein is CASRKGQPNEKLFF. The DNA for the CDR3 is TGTGCCAGTCGCAAAGGACAGCCTAATGAAAAACTGTTTTTT. J is TRBJ1-4 and V is TRBV19; TRBD1 is a possible D gene (6 bases). V dropped 8 bases and J dropped 3 bases, with 13 bases sitting between them. CDR1 and CDR2 from the germline V gene are LNHDA and SQIVND (reference sequence). The CDR3 sequence is 14 residues long.